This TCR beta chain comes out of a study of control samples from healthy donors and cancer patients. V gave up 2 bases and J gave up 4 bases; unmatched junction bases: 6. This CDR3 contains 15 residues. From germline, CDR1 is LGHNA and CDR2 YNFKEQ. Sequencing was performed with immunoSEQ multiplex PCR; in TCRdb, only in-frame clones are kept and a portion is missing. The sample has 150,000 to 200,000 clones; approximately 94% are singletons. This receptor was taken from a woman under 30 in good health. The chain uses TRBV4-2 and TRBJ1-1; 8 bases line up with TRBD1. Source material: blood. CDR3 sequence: CASSQLQGGSTEAFF. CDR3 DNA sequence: TGTGCCAGCAGCCAATTACAGGGGGGTAGCACTGAAGCTTTCTTT.